The T cell receptor beta chain described here comes from a study of cytomegalovirus exposure and HLA in healthy donors. About the research overall: Among the 400 or so donors who were genotyped, 81% fell in the genetic ancestry cluster that is associated with self-reported Caucasian donors.

General study results and limits: Within the data, a cluster of highly shared sequence variants was likely a sequencing artifact. Donor immune exposure was known only as CMV serostatus.

CDR3 length equals 16 residues. V lost 0 bases to trimming and J lost 4 bases; unmatched junction nucleotides: 7. The germline gives CDR1 MGHDK, CDR2 SYGVNS. With regard to this clone: What it binds is not known.

Healthy bone marrow donors made up the donor group. Primers included in the PCR were 60 Vbeta and 13 Jbeta primers. Clones were read by immunoSEQ multiplex PCR, and TCRdb kept only the in-frame ones, dropping some. The sample shows about 190,000 clones, 81% of them seen only once. The sample comprised PBMCs. This TCR was sampled from a young man in good health and CMV-seronegative. The V call is TRBV25-1, the J call TRBJ2-3; 7 bases map to TRBD1. DNA of the CDR3: TGTGCCAGCAGTGAATATAAAGGCAGGGGGTCAGATACGCAGTATTTT. Its translation is CASSEYKGRGSDTQYF.